Shown below are 10 T cell receptor beta chains from a single sample sequenced in a study of blood T cell repertoires in COVID-19. TCRdb's copy holds only in-frame clones and misses some; the assay was immunoSEQ multiplex PCR. The data show some 220,000 clones, 80% to 90% seen once. Sequences were obtained from peripheral blood. Receptor source: a man between 50 and 59 years old with active or convalescent COVID-19.

This chain links TRBV7-2 with TRBJ1-1, with a weak D call TRBD1 (6 bases). Germline V CDR1 and CDR2: SGHTA, FQGNSA. The CDR3 is 14 amino acids. V lost 5 bases to trimming and J lost 4 bases, with 14 bases between them. The CDR3 protein is CASSPQGVPTEAFF. In DNA form, the CDR3 reads TGTGCCAGCAGCCCACAGGGCGTACCCACTGAAGCTTTCTTT.

A single count supports this clone. This chain links TRBV19 with TRBJ1-1; a possible D gene is TRBD1 (6 bases). CDR3 size: 12 residues. The V end was cut by 3 bases, the J end by 10 bases, with 12 bases between. CDR1 LNHDA and CDR2 SQIVND come from the germline V gene (reference sequence). DNA for the CDR3: TGTGCCAGTAGTATGATTGGCAGGGGAGCTTTCTTT. Residues: CASSMIGRGAFF.

This rearrangement joins TRBV29-1 to TRBJ2-5; 11 bases map to TRBD2. The junction had 5 bases not matched to a gene; V was cut back by 0 bases and J by 5 bases. The germline V gene encodes CDR1 SQVTM and CDR2 ANQGSEA. CDR3 length equals 15 residues. The CDR3 bases are TGCAGCGTTGAAGAACTAGCGGGAGTTTGGGAGACCCAGTACTTC. Translation: CSVEELAGVWETQYF.

The table lists this clone with a count of one. The chain recombines TRBV19 with TRBJ1-2; 9 nucleotides match TRBD1. The V gene end was trimmed by 1 base and the J gene end by 8 bases; junction bases not matched to a gene: 8. CDR1 LNHDA and CDR2 SQIVND come from the germline V gene (reference sequence). The CDR3 is 15 amino acids. The CDR3: CASSIAHGTGMGYTF. The CDR3 DNA sequence: TGTGCCAGTAGTATAGCCCACGGGACAGGGATGGGCTACACCTTC.

The chain links TRBV29-1 to TRBJ2-1; TRBD1 matches 9 bases. From germline, CDR1 is SQVTM and CDR2 ANQGSEA. The CDR3 contains 13 residues. With V trimmed by 6 bases and J by 0 bases, 0 bases remained unmatched. The CDR3 spells CSVTGGSYNEQFF. The CDR3 region has the DNA TGCAGCGTGACAGGGGGCTCCTACAATGAGCAGTTCTTC.

The chain uses TRBV7-8 and TRBJ2-7; 12 bases match TRBD2. J lost 9 bases, V lost 0 bases, and 9 bases had no gene match. CDR1 is SGHVS and CDR2 is FQNEAQ in the germline V gene. The CDR3 sequence is 16 residues long. This CDR3 is CASSLAALAGGPVQYF. In nucleotides, the CDR3 is TGTGCCAGCAGCTTAGCGGCCCTAGCGGGAGGGCCGGTGCAGTACTTC. Full variable domain (rest looked up from reference TRBV7-8 and TRBJ2-7): GAGVSQSPRYKVAKRGQDVALRCDPISGHVSLFWYQQALGQGPEFLTYFQNEAQLDKSGLPSDRFFAERPEGSVSTLKIQRTQQEDSAVYLCASSLAALAGGPVQYFGPGTRLTVT.

This clone was recorded once. The gene calls are TRBV19 and TRBJ1-5, with D possibly matching TRBD1 (5 bases). CDR3 length: 14 amino acids. Trimming removed 4 bases at V and 2 bases at J, with 9 bases between. Germline CDR1 LNHDA, CDR2 SQIVND (reference sequence). CDR3 amino acids: CASSTWTRNQPQHF. The DNA for the CDR3 is TGTGCCAGTAGTACCTGGACACGCAATCAGCCCCAGCATTTT.

This clone showed up just once. The V call is TRBV6-5, the J call TRBJ2-1; maybe TRBD2 (6 bases). This CDR3 has 15 amino acids. Germline CDR1 and CDR2: MNHEY and SVGAGI. The V end was cut by 7 bases, the J end by 2 bases, with 15 bases between. The DNA of the CDR3 is TGTGCCAGCACGCCGTTGGGGGGACCCTACAATGAGCAGTTCTTC. Its translation: CASTPLGGPYNEQFF.

The chain links TRBV6-2 or TRBV6-3 to TRBJ1-2, with D unclear. Per the germline V gene, CDR1 is MNHEY and CDR2 is SVGEGT. V lost 2 bases and J lost 5, with 6 bases in between. The CDR3 contains 12 residues. In DNA form, the CDR3 reads TGTGCCAGCAGTTACGAACAATATGGCTACACCTTC. It yields the protein CASSYEQYGYTF.

J is TRBJ2-2 and V is TRBV12-2; TRBD2, the table's D call, lacks a check against the DNA. TRBV12-2 is classified as a pseudogene. This CDR3 comprises 23 residues. Written as DNA, the CDR3 is TGTGCAAGTCGCTTAAGTGTAAGGGGGTGGACGCTAGCGGGAGGTATGGGCACCGGGGAGCTGTTTTTT. Protein sequence: CASRLSVRGWTLAGGMGTGELFF.